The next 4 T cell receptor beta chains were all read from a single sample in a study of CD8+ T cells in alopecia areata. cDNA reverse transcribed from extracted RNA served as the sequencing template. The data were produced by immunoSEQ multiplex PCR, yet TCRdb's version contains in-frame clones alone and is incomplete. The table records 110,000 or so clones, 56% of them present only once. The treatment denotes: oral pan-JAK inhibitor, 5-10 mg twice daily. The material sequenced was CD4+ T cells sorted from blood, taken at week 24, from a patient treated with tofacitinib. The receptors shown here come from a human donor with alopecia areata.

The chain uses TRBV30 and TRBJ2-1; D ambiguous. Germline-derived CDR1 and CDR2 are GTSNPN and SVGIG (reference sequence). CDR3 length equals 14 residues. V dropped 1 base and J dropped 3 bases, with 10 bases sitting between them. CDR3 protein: CAWSAGLGYNEQFF. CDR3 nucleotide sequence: TGTGCCTGGAGTGCCGGATTAGGCTACAATGAGCAGTTCTTC.

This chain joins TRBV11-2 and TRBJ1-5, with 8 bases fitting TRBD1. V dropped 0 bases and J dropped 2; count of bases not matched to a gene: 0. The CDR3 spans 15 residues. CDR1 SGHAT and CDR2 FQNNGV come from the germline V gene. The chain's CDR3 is CASSLETGGNQPQHF. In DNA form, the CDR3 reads TGTGCCAGCAGCTTAGAGACAGGGGGCAATCAGCCCCAGCATTTT.

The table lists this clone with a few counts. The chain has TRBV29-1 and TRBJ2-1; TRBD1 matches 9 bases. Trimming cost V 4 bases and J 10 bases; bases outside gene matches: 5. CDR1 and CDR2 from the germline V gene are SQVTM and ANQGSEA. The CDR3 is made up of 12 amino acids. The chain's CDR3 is CSVVTGGEEQFF. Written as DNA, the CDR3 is TGCAGCGTTGTAACAGGGGGCGAAGAGCAGTTCTTC.

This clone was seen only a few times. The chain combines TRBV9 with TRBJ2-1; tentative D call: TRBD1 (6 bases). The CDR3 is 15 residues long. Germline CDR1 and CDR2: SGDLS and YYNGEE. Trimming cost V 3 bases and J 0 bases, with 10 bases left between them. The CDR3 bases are TGTGCCAGCAGCGGAAGGGGGAGCTCCTACAATGAGCAGTTCTTC. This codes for CASSGRGSSYNEQFF.